This TCR beta chain was profiled in a study of T cells in Graves' hyperthyroidism and ophthalmopathy. This clonotype was observed many times. The antigen remains undetermined. CDR1 DFQATT and CDR2 SNEGSKA come from the germline V gene (reference sequence). Deletions cut 1 base from V and 1 base from J, with 7 bases between. The CDR3 length is 13 residues. What was amplified from RNA transcripts were TCR beta CDR3 regions. The HTBI primer set drove a first-round RT-PCR of the TCR CDR3. Each CDR3 protein gets one entry after TCRdb re-called the multiplex PCR reads with MiXCR. The sample yields roughly 740,000 distinct CDR3 sequences, about 15% seen once. Overall study findings and caveats: A 13 V-J signature model discriminated ophthalmopathy versus stable hyperthyroidism.

V usage is TRBV20-1 and J usage is TRBJ1-1, with D possibly TRBD1 on 5 matching bases. The specimen was blood. The TCR sequence derives from a man aged 18 to 29 with Graves' hyperthyroidism. The CDR3 region is CSARGDWNTEAFF. The CDR3 DNA follows: TGCAGTGCTAGAGGGGACTGGAACACTGAAGCTTTCTTT.